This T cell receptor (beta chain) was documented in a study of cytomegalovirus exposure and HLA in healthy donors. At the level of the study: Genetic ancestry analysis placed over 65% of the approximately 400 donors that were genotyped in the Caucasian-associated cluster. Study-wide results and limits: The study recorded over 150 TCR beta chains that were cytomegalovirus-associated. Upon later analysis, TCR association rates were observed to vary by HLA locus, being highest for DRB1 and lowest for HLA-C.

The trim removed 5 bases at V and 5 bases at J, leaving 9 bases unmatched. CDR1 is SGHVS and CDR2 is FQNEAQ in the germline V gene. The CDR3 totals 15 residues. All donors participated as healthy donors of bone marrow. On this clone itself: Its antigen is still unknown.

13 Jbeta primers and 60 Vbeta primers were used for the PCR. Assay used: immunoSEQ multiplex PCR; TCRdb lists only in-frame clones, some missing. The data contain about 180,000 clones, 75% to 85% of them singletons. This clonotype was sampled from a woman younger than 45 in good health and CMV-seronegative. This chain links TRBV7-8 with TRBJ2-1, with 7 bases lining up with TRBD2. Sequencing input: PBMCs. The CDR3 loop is CASSLGLGINNEQFF. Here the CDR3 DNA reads TGTGCCAGCAGCCTCGGACTAGGGATAAACAATGAGCAGTTCTTC.